Each of the 17 T cell receptor beta chains below was sequenced from the same sample in a study of beta chain features in type 1 diabetes. Study observations and caveats: For Type 1 diabetes patients, all four CD4+ subsets carried TCRB CDR3s that were moderately but significantly shorter.

The isolated RNA, all of it, was reverse transcribed, so expressed TCRB transcripts were what got sequenced. Sequencing was performed with immunoSEQ multiplex PCR; in TCRdb, only in-frame clones are kept and a portion is missing. The table lists about 340,000 clones, approximately 12% of them singletons, with about 0.016% in the top ten. For these receptors, no antigen is known. Material for sequencing was naive CD4+ T cells from blood. The source is a woman under 30 with type 1 diabetes.

The chain carries TRBV20-1 and TRBJ1-1; a possible D gene is TRBD1 (6 bases). V lost 6 bases and J 10 bases, leaving 15 bases between the germline ends. The CDR3 spans 11 residues. Germline V lookup: CDR1 DFQATT, CDR2 SNEGSKA (reference sequence). The CDR3 DNA reads as TGCAGTGCCACAACAGGGCCTCTAGCTTTCTTT. It encodes CSATTGPLAFF.

The chain couples TRBV9 to TRBJ1-4, with D possibly TRBD1 on 5 matching bases. The length of the CDR3 is 15 residues. V was cut by 3 bases and J by 4 bases, with 13 bases left in between. CDR1 and CDR2 (germline): SGDLS, YYNGEE. CDR3 DNA sequence: TGTGCCAGCAGCGCCCGGGGGACCAATAATGAAAAACTGTTTTTT. Translation gives CASSARGTNNEKLFF.

The table lists this clone with a few counts. The chain couples TRBV28 to TRBJ2-1; D might be TRBD2 (7 bases). This CDR3 region has 15 residues. CDR1 is MDHEN and CDR2 is SYDVKM in the germline V gene. The V end was cut by 3 bases, the J end by 0 bases, with 9 bases between. The CDR3 region has the DNA TGTGCCAGCAGTTTTGCGGGGGCCTCCTACAATGAGCAGTTCTTC. Translating gives CASSFAGASYNEQFF.

V gene TRBV9 combines with J gene TRBJ2-3; D unclear. V gave up 4 bases and J gave up 8 bases, with 14 bases separating them. Germline V gene data show CDR1 as SGDLS and CDR2 as YYNGEE. CDR3 length: 13 amino acids. The CDR3 loop reads CASSPHTLVTQYF. CDR3 DNA sequence: TGTGCCAGCAGCCCGCACACCTTGGTTACGCAGTATTTT. Full variable domain (missing parts from reference TRBV9 and TRBJ2-3): DSGVTQTPKHLITATGQRVTLRCSPRSGDLSVYWYQQSLDQGLQFLIQYYNGEERAKGNILERFSAQQFPDLHSELNLSSLELGDSALYFCASSPHTLVTQYFGPGTRLTVL.

This clone was counted only a few times. This rearrangement joins TRBV29-1 to TRBJ2-7; D might be TRBD1 (6 bases). V was trimmed by 4 bases and J by 5 bases, leaving 18 bases between them. This CDR3 has 14 amino acids. Germline V gene data show CDR1 as SQVTM and CDR2 as ANQGSEA. This chain's CDR3 is CSVGSRTVGDEQYF. CDR3 nucleotide sequence: TGCAGCGTTGGTTCGAGGACAGTGGGCGACGAGCAGTACTTC.

The rearrangement links TRBV5-1 to TRBJ2-5; 13 bases are shared with TRBD2. In germline, CDR1 is SGHRS, CDR2 YFSETQ. The ends lost 5 bases at V and 2 bases at J; junction bases unmatched: 3. This CDR3 spans 15 amino acids. The CDR3 DNA sequence: TGCGCCAGCAGACTAGCGGGAGGGCCACAAGAGACCCAGTACTTC. Its translation: CASRLAGGPQETQYF.

The V gene is TRBV9, the J gene TRBJ2-2, with TRBD2 matching 15 bases. J was trimmed by 7 bases and V by 3 bases; bases with no gene match: 7. This CDR3 spans 17 amino acids. CDR1 and CDR2 from the germline V gene are SGDLS and YYNGEE. CDR3 sequence reads: CASSAGLAGGQDGELFF. CDR3 nucleotides: TGTGCCAGCAGCGCCGGACTAGCGGGAGGGCAGGACGGGGAGCTGTTTTTT.

The CDR3 loop reads CASSPRQGGEQYV. The CDR3 bases are TGTGCCAGCTCCCCTCGACAGGGTGGCGAGCAGTACGTC. The chain couples TRBV18 to TRBJ2-7; 7 positions agree with TRBD1. Germline lookup yields CDR1 KGHSH and CDR2 LQKENI. CDR3 length equals 13 residues. V lost 6 bases and J lost 6; bases outside the gene matches: 8.

The V gene is TRBV19, the J gene TRBJ2-3, with a weak D call TRBD2 (6 bases). Germline values: CDR1 LNHDA, CDR2 SQIVND (reference sequence). The CDR3 is 16 residues long. Trimming removed 5 bases from V and 1 base from J, with 16 bases in between. Written as DNA, the CDR3 is TGTGCCAGTAGTCTCCAGACTAGGCGGGGCACAGATACGCAGTATTTT. This sequence encodes CASSLQTRRGTDTQYF.

In this sample, this clone turned up a few times. The chain is built from TRBV4-1 and TRBJ1-1; the D gene is possibly TRBD1 (5 bases). The CDR3 contains 13 residues. Per the germline V gene, CDR1 is MGHRA and CDR2 is YSYEKL. The V and J ends lost 5 bases and 3 bases respectively, with 10 bases between them. CDR3 residues: CASSSMTDTEAFF. In DNA, the CDR3 is TGCGCCAGCAGCTCGATGACAGACACTGAAGCTTTCTTT.

There are a few counts of this clone. This chain joins TRBV10-3 and TRBJ2-7, with D unresolved. Germline V gives CDR1 ENHRY, CDR2 SYGVKD. Trimming pared 6 bases from V and 3 bases from J, leaving 9 bases between. The CDR3 sequence is 12 residues long. The CDR3 protein is CAISSSLYEQYV. CDR3 nucleotide sequence: TGTGCCATCAGCTCTAGTCTCTACGAGCAGTACGTC.

The chain joins TRBV28 to TRBJ2-1; D possibly corresponds to TRBD2 (6 bases). CDR3 length: 15 amino acids. The V end was cut by 3 bases, the J end by 9 bases, with 18 bases between. The germline V gene has CDR1 MDHEN and CDR2 SYDVKM. The CDR3 region has the DNA TGTGCCAGCAGTTTCGGGGGTCGGGTACCGGTTGAGCAGTTCTTC. As protein: CASSFGGRVPVEQFF. Looking up the rest from reference TRBV28 and TRBJ2-1 gives the full variable domain: DVKVTQSSRYLVKRTGEKVFLECVQDMDHENMFWYRQDPGLGLRLIYFSYDVKMKEKGDIPEGYSVSREKKERFSLILESASTNQTSMYLCASSFGGRVPVEQFFGPGTRLTVL.

This clone turned up a few times. V usage is TRBV15 and J usage is TRBJ2-5, with 10 bases fitting TRBD2. This CDR3 spans 15 amino acids. V was clipped by 10 bases and J by 3 bases; unmatched bases: 11. Germline V gives CDR1 LNHNV, CDR2 YYDKDF (reference sequence). This CDR3 is CAINSGTSEKETQYF. The CDR3 DNA reads TGTGCCATAAATTCCGGGACTAGCGAGAAAGAGACCCAGTACTTC.

J is TRBJ2-3 and V is TRBV5-1; D possibly corresponds to TRBD1 (6 bases). The CDR3 loop spans 15 amino acids. V lost 0 bases, J lost 2 bases, and 10 bases lay in between. Germline V gene sequence: CDR1 SGHRS, CDR2 YFSETQ. The CDR3 loop reads CASSLARTDTDTQYF. DNA of the CDR3: TGCGCCAGCAGCTTGGCCCGGACAGACACAGATACGCAGTATTTT.

This clone was seen only a few times. V is TRBV4-3 and J is TRBJ2-2; 9 bases line up with TRBD1. Germline V gene sequence: CDR1 LGHNA, CDR2 YSLEER. CDR3 length equals 16 residues. V shed 8 bases and J 3 bases; nucleotides not matched to a gene: 10. CDR3 sequence reads: CASGHTGGGHTGELFF. The DNA for the CDR3 is TGCGCCAGCGGACACACAGGGGGCGGACACACCGGGGAGCTGTTTTTT.

V and J are TRBV6-1 and TRBJ2-3, with no clear D. The CDR3 extends over 13 amino acids. V lost 4 bases, J lost 0 bases, and 5 bases lay in between. Germline loops: CDR1 MNHNS, CDR2 SASEGT. This CDR3 is CASSVTSTDTQYF. DNA of the CDR3: TGTGCCAGCAGTGTAACAAGCACAGATACGCAGTATTTT.

There are a few counts of this clone. V gene TRBV19 combines with J gene TRBJ1-5; D gene uncertain. From germline, CDR1 is LNHDA and CDR2 SQIVND (reference sequence). Deletions cut 3 bases from V and 3 bases from J, with 15 bases between. CDR3 length: 16 amino acids. Here the CDR3 reads CASSMIAGKINQPQHF. The CDR3 DNA is TGTGCCAGTAGTATGATAGCGGGGAAAATCAATCAGCCCCAGCATTTT.